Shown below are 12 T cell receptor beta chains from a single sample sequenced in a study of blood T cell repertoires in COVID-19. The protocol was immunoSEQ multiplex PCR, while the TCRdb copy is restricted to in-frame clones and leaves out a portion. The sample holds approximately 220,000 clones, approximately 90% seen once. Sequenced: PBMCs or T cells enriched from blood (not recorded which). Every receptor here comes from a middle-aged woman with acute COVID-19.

The CDR3 reads CASSVGLSTDTNYGYTF. For the CDR3, the DNA is TGTGCCAGCAGCGTAGGGCTATCAACAGACACTAACTATGGCTACACCTTC. The gene calls are TRBV9 and TRBJ1-2; D is ambiguous. The CDR3 has 17 residues. Germline CDR1 SGDLS, CDR2 YYNGEE. V was pared by 0 bases and J by 0 bases, with 15 bases between.

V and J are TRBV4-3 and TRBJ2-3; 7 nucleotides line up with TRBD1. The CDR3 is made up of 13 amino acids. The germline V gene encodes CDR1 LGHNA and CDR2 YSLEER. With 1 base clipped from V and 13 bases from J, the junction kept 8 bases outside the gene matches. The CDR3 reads CASSQGFGTEEYF. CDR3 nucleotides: TGCGCCAGCAGCCAAGGTTTCGGGACAGAAGAGTATTTT.

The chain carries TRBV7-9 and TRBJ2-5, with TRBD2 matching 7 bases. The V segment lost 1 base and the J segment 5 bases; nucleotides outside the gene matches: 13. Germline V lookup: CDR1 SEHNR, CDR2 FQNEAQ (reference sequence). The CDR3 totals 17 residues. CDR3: CASSLVSGTFGRETQYF. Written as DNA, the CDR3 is TGTGCCAGCAGCTTAGTAAGCGGGACCTTCGGTCGGGAGACCCAGTACTTC.

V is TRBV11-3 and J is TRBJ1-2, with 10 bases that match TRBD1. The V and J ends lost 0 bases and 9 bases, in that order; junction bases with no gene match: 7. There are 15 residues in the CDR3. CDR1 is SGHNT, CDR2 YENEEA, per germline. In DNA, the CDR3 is TGTGCCAGCAGCTTAGATCCCCGACAGGGGGCCCGCTACACCTTC. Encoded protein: CASSLDPRQGARYTF. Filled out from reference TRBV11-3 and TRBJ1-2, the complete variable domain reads EAGVVQSPRYKIIEKKQPVAFWCNPISGHNTLYWYLQNLGQGPELLIRYENEEAVDDSQLPKDRFSAERLKGVDSTLKIQPAELGDSAVYLCASSLDPRQGARYTFGSGTRLTVV.

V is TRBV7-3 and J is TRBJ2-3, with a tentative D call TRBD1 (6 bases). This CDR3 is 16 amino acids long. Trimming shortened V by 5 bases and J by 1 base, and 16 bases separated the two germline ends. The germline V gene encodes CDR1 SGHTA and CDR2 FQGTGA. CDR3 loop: CASSAYRVGGTDTQYF. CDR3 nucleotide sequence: TGTGCCAGCAGCGCGTACAGGGTTGGAGGCACAGATACGCAGTATTTT.

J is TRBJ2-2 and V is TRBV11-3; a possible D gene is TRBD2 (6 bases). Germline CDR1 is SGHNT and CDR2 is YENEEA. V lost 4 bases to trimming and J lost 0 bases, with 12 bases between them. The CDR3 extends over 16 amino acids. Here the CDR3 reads CASSWGVGANTGELFF. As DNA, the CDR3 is TGTGCCAGCAGCTGGGGGGTAGGAGCGAACACCGGGGAGCTGTTTTTT.

The CDR3 region is CASRGQVNYGYTF. The CDR3 region has the DNA TGTGCCAGCAGAGGACAAGTAAACTATGGCTACACCTTC. The chain is built from TRBV27 and TRBJ1-2, with a weak D call TRBD1 (5 bases). The CDR3 sequence is 13 residues long. Germline lookup yields CDR1 MNHEY and CDR2 SMNVEV (reference sequence). V lost 6 bases, J lost 2 bases, and 10 bases lay in between.

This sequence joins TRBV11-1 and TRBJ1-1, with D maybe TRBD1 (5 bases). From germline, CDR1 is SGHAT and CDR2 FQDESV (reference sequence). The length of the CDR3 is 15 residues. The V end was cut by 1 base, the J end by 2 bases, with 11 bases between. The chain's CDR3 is CASSLGGTKNTEAFF. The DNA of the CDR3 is TGTGCCAGCAGCTTAGGGGGCACAAAAAACACTGAAGCTTTCTTT.

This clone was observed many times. The CDR3 spells CASSRSGQWSYGYTF. Written as DNA, the CDR3 is TGTGCCAGTAGTCGGTCGGGACAGTGGAGCTATGGCTACACCTTC. The chain recombines TRBV19 with TRBJ1-2, with 7 bases that match TRBD1. Trimming cost V 5 bases and J 4 bases; bases outside gene matches: 10. The CDR3 is 15 amino acids. The germline gives CDR1 LNHDA, CDR2 SQIVND (reference sequence). Full variable domain (outside the CDR3, taken from reference TRBV19 and TRBJ1-2): DGGITQSPKYLFRKEGQNVTLSCEQNLNHDAMYWYRQDPGQGLRLIYYSQIVNDFQKGDIAEGYSVSREKKESFPLTVTSAQKNPTAFYLCASSRSGQWSYGYTFGSGTRLTVV.

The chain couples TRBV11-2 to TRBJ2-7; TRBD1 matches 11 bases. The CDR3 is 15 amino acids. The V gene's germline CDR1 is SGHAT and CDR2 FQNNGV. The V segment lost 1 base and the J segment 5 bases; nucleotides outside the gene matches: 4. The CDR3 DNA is TGTGCCAGCAGCTTAGCGGGACAGGGGGATAACGAGCAGTACTTC. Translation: CASSLAGQGDNEQYF.

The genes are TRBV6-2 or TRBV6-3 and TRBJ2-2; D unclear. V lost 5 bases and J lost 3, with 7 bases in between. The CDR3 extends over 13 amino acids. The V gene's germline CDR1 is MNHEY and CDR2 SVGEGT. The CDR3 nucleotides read TGTGCCAGCAGTATGGTAGACACCGGGGAGCTGTTTTTT. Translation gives CASSMVDTGELFF.

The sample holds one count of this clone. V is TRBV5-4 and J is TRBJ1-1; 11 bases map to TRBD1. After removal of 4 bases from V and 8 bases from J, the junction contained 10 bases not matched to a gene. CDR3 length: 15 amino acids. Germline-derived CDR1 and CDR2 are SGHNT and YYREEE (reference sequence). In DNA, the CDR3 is TGTGCCAGCAGCACGGGACAGGGGGGATTTCAAGAAGCTTTCTTT. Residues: CASSTGQGGFQEAFF.